These 13 T cell receptor beta chains were all obtained from the same sample, sequenced in a study of T cell repertoires in cytomegalovirus infection. Their cognate antigens are unknown. Using its own MiXCR run on the reads, TCRdb lists one record per CDR3 protein. Here the sample spans approximately 1,000,000 distinct CDR3 sequences, about 33% being singletons. The material was cultured CD8+ T cells from PBMCs, obtained from culture after CMV antigen stimulation. The origin of the receptors is a human donor in good health (CMV status not recorded). Some clones in this sample may be carry-over from other donors' samples.

V gene TRBV19 combines with J gene TRBJ1-1, with D perhaps TRBD1 (5 bases). Trimming pared 6 bases from V and 4 bases from J, leaving 18 bases between. Germline CDR1 LNHDA, CDR2 SQIVND (reference sequence). This CDR3 has 15 residues. The CDR3 nucleotides are TGTGCCAGTAGACTCATCAGGGATGGCGTCACTGAAGCTTTCTTT. This codes for CASRLIRDGVTEAFF.

The table lists this clonotype with a few counts. This chain links TRBV7-9 with TRBJ2-5, with 7 bases identical to TRBD1. There are 15 residues in the CDR3. Germline CDR1 reads SEHNR; CDR2 reads FQNEAQ (reference sequence). V lost 3 bases to trimming and J lost 2 bases; unmatched junction nucleotides: 6. The chain's CDR3 is CASSLGPGQQETQYF. CDR3 in DNA: TGTGCCAGCAGCTTGGGCCCGGGACAGCAAGAGACCCAGTACTTC. The whole variable domain, remainder taken from reference TRBV7-9 and TRBJ2-5, is DTGVSQNPRHKITKRGQNVTFRCDPISEHNRLYWYRQTLGQGPEFLTYFQNEAQLEKSRLLSDRFSAERPKGSFSTLEIQRTEQGDSAMYLCASSLGPGQQETQYFGPGTRLLVL.

This sequence joins TRBV6-1 and TRBJ2-3, with a weak D call TRBD2 (6 bases). This CDR3 is 12 amino acids long. Germline CDR1 MNHNS, CDR2 SASEGT. The V end was cut by 6 bases, the J end by 9 bases, with 13 bases between. In DNA form, the CDR3 reads TGTGCCAGCAGGGGACTTCTTCCCACGCAGTATTTT. It encodes CASRGLLPTQYF.

This clonotype was seen a handful of times. The CDR3 reads CASSHRDGDVGGYGYTF. CDR3 DNA sequence: TGTGCCAGCAGCCACCGGGACGGAGACGTCGGAGGCTATGGCTACACCTTC. The chain combines TRBV3-1 with TRBJ1-2, with a possible D match to TRBD1 (5 bases). Germline-derived CDR1 and CDR2 are LGHDT and YNNKEL (reference sequence). The CDR3 is made up of 17 amino acids. V was cut by 3 bases and J by 4 bases, with 21 bases left in between.

The genes are TRBV6-5 and TRBJ2-1; 8 nucleotides agree with TRBD2. Germline V gene lookup returns CDR1 MNHEY and CDR2 SVGAGI. With 5 bases clipped from V and 5 bases from J, the junction kept 11 bases outside the gene matches. The CDR3 has 16 amino acids. CDR3 DNA sequence: TGTGCCAGCAGTCCGCGGGGGGACCTTCTCGACAATGAGCAGTTCTTC. Translation gives CASSPRGDLLDNEQFF.

This clonotype was detected a few times. The chain combines TRBV11-1 with TRBJ2-7; TRBD1 agrees at 7 bases. Per the germline V gene, CDR1 is SGHAT and CDR2 is FQDESV (reference sequence). J was trimmed by 2 bases and V by 1 base; bases with no gene match: 8. The CDR3 loop spans 16 amino acids. The CDR3 here is CASSLEGRDRTYEQYF. The CDR3 bases are TGTGCCAGCAGCTTAGAAGGTAGGGACAGAACCTACGAGCAGTACTTC.

The genes are TRBV3-1 and TRBJ1-2; unclear D gene. V gave up 3 bases and J gave up 7 bases, with 12 bases separating them. The length of the CDR3 is 13 residues. Germline assignment: CDR1 LGHDT and CDR2 YNNKEL (reference sequence). This chain's CDR3 is CASSQETVSGYTF. CDR3 nucleotide sequence: TGTGCCAGCAGCCAGGAAACAGTTTCTGGCTACACCTTC.

The chain carries TRBV2 and TRBJ1-1; no clear D gene. V lost 5 bases to trimming and J lost 1 base, with 17 bases between them. Germline values: CDR1 SNHLY, CDR2 FYNNEI. The CDR3 consists of 16 residues. This CDR3 is CASSITRPYRNTEAFF. In DNA, the CDR3 is TGTGCCAGCAGTATAACCAGGCCCTACCGGAACACTGAAGCTTTCTTT.

This clonotype was counted ten times or more. The chain employs TRBV7-2 and TRBJ2-7; possible D gene TRBD2, 5 bases. The ends were cut back, 5 bases at V and 3 bases at J, with 14 bases in the middle. Germline V lookup: CDR1 SGHTA, CDR2 FQGNSA. This CDR3 spans 14 amino acids. The CDR3 spells CASSAPGKYYEQYV. For the CDR3, the DNA is TGTGCCAGCAGCGCCCCCGGGAAATACTACGAGCAGTACGTC.

This chain joins TRBV27 and TRBJ2-7; unclear D gene. The V and J ends lost 0 bases and 0 bases respectively, with 9 bases between them. The V gene's germline CDR1 is MNHEY and CDR2 SMNVEV (reference sequence). The CDR3 contains 15 residues. CDR3 residues: CASSLSGYSSYEQYV. In DNA, the CDR3 is TGTGCCAGCAGTTTATCGGGCTACAGCTCCTACGAGCAGTACGTC.

The chain joins TRBV4-1 to TRBJ1-1; no firm D call. CDR1 and CDR2 (germline): MGHRA, YSYEKL. This CDR3 spans 13 amino acids. V was cut by 3 bases and J by 2 bases, with 7 bases left in between. CDR3 loop: CASSQTPNTEAFF. DNA of the CDR3: TGCGCCAGCAGCCAGACACCTAACACTGAAGCTTTCTTT.

The chain employs TRBV19 and TRBJ1-2, with 9 positions matching TRBD1. Germline loops: CDR1 LNHDA, CDR2 SQIVND (reference sequence). The CDR3 extends over 16 amino acids. Trimming took 7 bases from V and 4 from J; bases not matched to a gene: 13. The CDR3 is CASNPGGTGRGYGYTF. The CDR3 nucleotides are TGTGCCAGTAACCCCGGGGGGACAGGGAGAGGCTATGGCTACACCTTC.

This chain joins TRBV10-1 and TRBJ2-7, with no clear D. The CDR3 extends over 13 amino acids. V was cut by 2 bases and J by 5 bases, with 10 bases left in between. Per germline, CDR1 WNHNN and CDR2 SYGVQD (reference sequence). The CDR3 here is CASSEAQSHEQYF. The CDR3 DNA reads as TGCGCCAGCAGTGAGGCCCAAAGCCACGAGCAGTACTTC.